The 6 T cell receptor beta chains given below trace back to one sample, sequenced in a study of blood T cell repertoires in COVID-19. TCRdb's table, derived via immunoSEQ multiplex PCR, lists solely in-frame clones and lacks some. Of 50,000 to 70,000 clones listed, approximately 89% are singletons. The sample consisted of peripheral blood. These receptor sequences come from a man in his sixties with active or convalescent COVID-19.

V is TRBV10-1 and J is TRBJ2-3; the D gene is possibly TRBD1 (6 bases). The CDR3 covers 15 residues. Looked up from germline, CDR1 is WNHNN and CDR2 is SYGVQD (reference sequence). The germline V and J ends were trimmed by 7 bases and 2 bases, with 16 bases remaining between them. CDR3 sequence reads: CASNPDRTDTDTQYF. CDR3 nucleotide sequence: TGCGCCAGCAACCCCGACAGGACCGACACAGATACGCAGTATTTT.

This chain joins TRBV6-5 and TRBJ2-7; tentative D call: TRBD1 (6 bases). V lost 6 bases to trimming and J lost 3 bases, with 18 bases between them. Per germline, CDR1 MNHEY and CDR2 SVGAGI. This CDR3 contains 15 residues. The CDR3 DNA reads as TGTGCCAGCAGGCCACCAGGGGCGCAGTTCTACGAGCAGTACTTC. It codes for CASRPPGAQFYEQYF.

The chain recombines TRBV14 with TRBJ2-4; possibly TRBD2 for D (5 bases). The CDR3 totals 14 residues. CDR1 and CDR2 (germline): SGHDN, FVKESK. With 1 base removed from V and 8 bases from J, the gap between germline ends came to 12 bases. The CDR3 sequence is CASSQANLRDIQYF. The CDR3 DNA sequence: TGTGCCAGCAGCCAAGCGAACTTGAGGGACATTCAGTACTTC.

This chain joins TRBV19 and TRBJ2-3, with no clear D. The V gene lost 7 bases and the J gene lost 2 bases, with 19 bases spanning the gap. Germline V gene lookup returns CDR1 LNHDA and CDR2 SQIVND (reference sequence). The CDR3 extends over 16 amino acids. CDR3 coding DNA: TGTGCCAGTAAGGTGGGCTCCCTCACTTCCACAGATACGCAGTATTTT. Its translation is CASKVGSLTSTDTQYF.

This chain joins TRBV6-2 or TRBV6-3 and TRBJ1-6; TRBD1 agrees at 9 bases. Germline assignment: CDR1 MNHEY and CDR2 SVGEGT. The V gene end was trimmed by 2 bases and the J gene end by 8 bases; junction bases not matched to a gene: 4. CDR3 length: 15 amino acids. CDR3 sequence reads: CASSYTGGVYSPLHF. DNA of the CDR3: TGTGCCAGCAGTTACACAGGGGGCGTATATTCACCCCTCCACTTT.

This chain joins TRBV7-2 and TRBJ2-5; possible D gene TRBD2, 6 bases. Trimming removed 1 base at V and 4 bases at J, with 10 bases between. The V gene's germline CDR1 is SGHTA and CDR2 FQGNSA. The CDR3 has 14 amino acids. CDR3 in DNA: TGTGCCAGCAGCTTAGGGGGACTGAGAGAGACCCAGTACTTC. It codes for CASSLGGLRETQYF. The full variable domain, rest sourced from reference TRBV7-2 and TRBJ2-5, is GAGVSQSPSNKVTEKGKDVELRCDPISGHTALYWYRQSLGQGLEFLIYFQGNSAPDKSGLPSDRFSAERTGGSVSTLTIQRTQQEDSAVYLCASSLGGLRETQYFGPGTRLLVL.